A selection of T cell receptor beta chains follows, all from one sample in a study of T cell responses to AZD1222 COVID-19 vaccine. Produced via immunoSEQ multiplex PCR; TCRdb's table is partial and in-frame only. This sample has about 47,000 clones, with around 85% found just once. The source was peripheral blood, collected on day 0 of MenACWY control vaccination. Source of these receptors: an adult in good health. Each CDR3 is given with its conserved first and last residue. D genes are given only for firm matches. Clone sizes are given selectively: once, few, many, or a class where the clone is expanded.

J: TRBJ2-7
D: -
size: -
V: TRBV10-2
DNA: TGCGCCAGCCGGCCACAGGGTGGGCGGCCCTACGAGCAGTACTTC
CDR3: CASRPQGGRPYEQYF

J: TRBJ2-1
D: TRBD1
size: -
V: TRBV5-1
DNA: TGCGCCAGCAGCCAAGCCGGGACAGGGCCCTTCAATGAGCAGTTCTTC
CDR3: CASSQAGTGPFNEQFF

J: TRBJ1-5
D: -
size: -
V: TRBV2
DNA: TGTGCCAGCAGTGAAGCGCTTCAGGGTCAGCCCCAGCATTTT
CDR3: CASSEALQGQPQHF

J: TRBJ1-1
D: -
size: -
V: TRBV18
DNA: TGTGCCAGCTCAGGCGGAGGGAAGGGAACTGAAGCTTTCTTT
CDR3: CASSGGGKGTEAFF

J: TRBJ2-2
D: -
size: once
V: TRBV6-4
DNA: TGTGCCAGCAGCATACATCCGAACACCGGGGAGCTGTTTTTT
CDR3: CASSIHPNTGELFF

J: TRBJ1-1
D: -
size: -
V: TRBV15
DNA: TGTGCCACCAGCAGAGTTCGCACCCTGACTTTAAACACTGAAGCTTTCTTT
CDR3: CATSRVRTLTLNTEAFF

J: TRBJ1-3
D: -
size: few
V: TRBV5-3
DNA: TGTGCCAGAAGCGACGGACAGTCTGGAAACACCATATATTTT
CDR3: CARSDGQSGNTIYF

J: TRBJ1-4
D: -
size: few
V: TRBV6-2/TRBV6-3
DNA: TGTGCCAGCAGTTCCGACCGGGGTCCTGAAAAACTGTTTTTT
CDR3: CASSSDRGPEKLFF

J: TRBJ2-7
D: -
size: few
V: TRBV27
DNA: TGTGCCAGCAGTTTATTTGGCGGGGTCTACGAGCAGTACTTC
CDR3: CASSLFGGVYEQYF

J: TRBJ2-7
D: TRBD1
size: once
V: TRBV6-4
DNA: TGTGCCAGCACCAAACCACCCGACAGGGGTTATTGGTACGAGCAGTACTTC
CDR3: CASTKPPDRGYWYEQYF